Following are 6 T cell receptor beta chains from one sample sequenced in a study of CD8+ T cells in alopecia areata. The treatment denotes: oral pan-JAK inhibitor, 5-10 mg twice daily. After isolation, RNA underwent reverse transcription to generate cDNA as the sequencing template. Some clones are missing from TCRdb's copy, which holds only in-frame ones; the method was immunoSEQ multiplex PCR. The sample records 150,000 to 200,000 clones, roughly 63% being singletons. The sequenced sample was CD4+ T cells sorted from blood, obtained between weeks 55 and 70, from a patient treated with tofacitinib. These receptors all stem from a human donor with alopecia areata.

The chain employs TRBV15 and TRBJ1-1, with unresolved D. In germline, CDR1 is LNHNV, CDR2 YYDKDF (reference sequence). The CDR3 has 15 amino acids. The V end was cut by 2 bases, the J end by 5 bases, with 15 bases between. The DNA for the CDR3 is TGTGCCACCAGCAGACCCGGGATATCGATGACTGAAGCTTTCTTT. This gives the protein CATSRPGISMTEAFF.

This clone was counted a few times. The chain combines TRBV7-8 with TRBJ2-3, with TRBD2 identical over 9 bases. V shed 1 base and J 8 bases; nucleotides not matched to a gene: 16. Germline values: CDR1 SGHVS, CDR2 FQNEAQ. The CDR3 spans 18 residues. DNA for the CDR3: TGTGCCAGCAGCTTAGTCAACCCTAGCGGGGTAATGGGCCGTACGCAGTATTTT. It is translated as CASSLVNPSGVMGRTQYF.

The chain joins TRBV4-2 to TRBJ2-3; 7 bases match TRBD2. The trim removed 0 bases at V and 1 base at J, leaving 7 bases unmatched. The germline V gene encodes CDR1 LGHNA and CDR2 YNFKEQ. The CDR3 extends over 17 amino acids. CDR3 residues: CASSQDPGSGGTDTQYF. Here the CDR3 DNA reads TGTGCCAGCAGCCAAGATCCAGGGAGCGGGGGCACAGATACGCAGTATTTT.

The chain employs TRBV6-1 and TRBJ1-2; D unclear. CDR3 length: 12 residues. V was trimmed by 1 base and J by 4 bases, leaving 4 bases between them. In germline, CDR1 is MNHNS, CDR2 SASEGT. CDR3 region: CASSEEGYGYTF. CDR3 in DNA: TGTGCCAGCAGTGAAGAGGGCTATGGCTACACCTTC.

V gene TRBV29-1 combines with J gene TRBJ1-1, with D unresolved. Germline CDR1 reads SQVTM; CDR2 reads ANQGSEA. Trimming left V 7 bases short and J 5 bases short, with 14 bases between. The CDR3 consists of 12 residues. CDR3 sequence (DNA): TGCAGCGGGAACGTTGGGGAGACTGAAGCTTTCTTT. It codes for CSGNVGETEAFF. The full variable domain, in which reference TRBV29-1 and TRBJ1-1 provide the parts outside the CDR3, is SAVISQKPSRDICQRGTSLTIQCQVDSQVTMMFWYRQQPGQSLTLIATANQGSEATYESGFVIDKFPISRPNLTFSTLTVSNMSPEDSSIYLCSGNVGETEAFFGQGTRLTVV.

CDR3 sequence reads: CASMGQMNTEAFF. CDR3 in DNA: TGTGCCAGCATGGGTCAAATGAACACTGAAGCTTTCTTT. J is TRBJ1-1 and V is TRBV2; D is unresolved. Germline V CDR1 and CDR2: SNHLY, FYNNEI. The CDR3 runs 13 residues. V shed 7 bases and J shed 0 bases, with 9 bases lying between them.